This T cell receptor (beta chain) was recovered during a study of post-analysis software for immune sequencing data. For the study at large: Relapsing-remitting, secondary progressive and progressive-relapsing courses of multiple sclerosis were included. Findings of the study overall: Under the F measure, samples that were prepared in one batch clustered strongly together. About five TRBV segments were more frequent in patients than controls; TRBV5-6, TRBV5-1 and TRBV20-1 belonged to this group. Compared against controls, patients with multiple sclerosis displayed significantly lower normalized Chao1 diversity.

This CDR3 has 16 residues. From germline, CDR1 is SGHRS and CDR2 YFSETQ. Regarding this clonotype: What it binds is not known.

Prepared TCR beta cDNA libraries contained unique molecular identifiers. Roughly 450,000 cDNA molecules came from about 1 to 10 million T cells. Via MiXCR, TCRdb re-called the PCR reads, giving one row per CDR3 protein. This sample carries 750,000 to 950,000 distinct CDR3 sequences, 53% of them seen once, and the ten largest clones take approximately 4.3%. This receptor was obtained from a girl under 18 with multiple sclerosis. Source material: blood. V is TRBV5-1 and J is TRBJ2-7; 8 bases align to TRBD1. The J call may not be correct, given that the DNA end is closer to TRBJ2-5. The DNA of the CDR3 is TGCGCCAGCAGCTTCGCGGACAGGGCGGGCGAAGAGACCCAGTACTTC. Translated: CASSFADRAGEETQYF.